This is a list of T cell receptor beta chains from one sample in a study of blood T cell repertoires in COVID-19. The method was immunoSEQ multiplex PCR; TCRdb's version includes in-frame clones alone and lacks a portion of them. Of some 70,000 clones in the sample, about nine tenths were seen once. Material: peripheral blood. These TCRs come from a man aged 50 or older with active COVID-19. Each CDR3 is given with its conserved first and last residue. D genes are given only for firm matches. Expanded clones are given a class, and other clones once, few, many or no size at all.

>TRBV9|TRBJ2-7|TRBD1|-
CASSSNRDRGVSYEQYF
TGTGCCAGCAGCTCAAACCGGGACAGGGGCGTCTCCTACGAGCAGTACTTC
>TRBV27|TRBJ2-5|-|-
CASSLRSGQETQYF
TGTGCCAGCAGTTTAAGGTCAGGGCAAGAGACCCAGTACTTC
>TRBV6-2/TRBV6-3|TRBJ2-3|TRBD2|-
CASSSPTSGTSTDTQYF
TGTGCCAGCAGTTCCCCGACTAGCGGGACTAGCACAGATACGCAGTATTTT
>TRBV18|TRBJ1-3|-|-
CASSPSDGNTIYF
TGTGCCAGCTCACCTTCAGATGGAAACACCATATATTTT
>TRBV7-9|TRBJ1-1|-|-
CASSLVQQGPHTEAFF
TGTGCCAGCAGCTTAGTACAGCAGGGTCCCCACACTGAAGCTTTCTTT
>TRBV28|TRBJ2-7|-|-
CASSPTGTSYTEQYF
TGTGCCAGCAGTCCCACCGGGACAAGTTATACCGAGCAGTACTTC
>TRBV6-5|TRBJ1-6|TRBD1|-
CASSYGRTGVSPLHF
TGTGCCAGCAGTTACGGCAGGACAGGGGTTTCACCCCTCCACTTT
>TRBV5-4|TRBJ1-1|TRBD1|-
CASSPAGTAKTEAFF
TGTGCCAGCAGCCCCGCCGGGACAGCAAAAACTGAAGCTTTCTTT
>TRBV28|TRBJ1-1|TRBD1|-
CASSFNRGRVEAFF
TGTGCCAGCAGTTTCAACAGGGGGCGCGTTGAAGCTTTCTTT
>TRBV3-1/TRBV3-2|TRBJ1-3|-|-
CASSQEAGAPSYSGNTIYF
TGTGCCAGCAGCCAAGAGGCAGGGGCCCCAAGCTACTCTGGAAACACCATATATTTT
>TRBV5-5|TRBJ2-2|-|-
CASSQETGLNTGELFF
TGTGCCAGCAGCCAAGAAACAGGGTTGAACACCGGGGAGCTGTTTTTT
>TRBV6-5|TRBJ2-2|-|-
CASSYNQGLNTGELFF
TGTGCCAGCAGTTATAACCAGGGGCTGAACACCGGGGAGCTGTTTTTT
>TRBV7-2|TRBJ2-1|-|once
CASSLLGASYNEQFF
TGTGCCAGCAGCTTACTGGGAGCCAGCTACAATGAGCAGTTCTTC
>TRBV27|TRBJ1-5|-|-
CASSLSWDTNQPQHF
TGTGCCAGCAGTTTATCCTGGGACACCAATCAGCCCCAGCATTTT
>TRBV5-6|TRBJ2-3|TRBD1|-
CASSPWDRYTDTQYF
TGTGCCAGCAGCCCCTGGGACAGATACACAGATACGCAGTATTTT
>TRBV6-2/TRBV6-3|TRBJ1-1|TRBD1|-
CASSTQGAAEAFF
TGTGCCAGCAGTACCCAGGGGGCTGCTGAAGCTTTCTTT
>TRBV28|TRBJ1-6|-|-
CASSRAGSPLHF
TGTGCCAGCAGCCGCGCGGGGTCACCCCTCCACTTT
>TRBV6-1|TRBJ2-7|-|-
CASSEASSYEQYF
TGTGCCAGCAGTGAGGCAAGCTCCTACGAGCAGTACTTC
>TRBV6-6|TRBJ2-7|TRBD1|-
CASSWDRGIYEQYF
TGTGCCAGCAGTTGGGACAGGGGAATATACGAGCAGTACTTC
>TRBV18|TRBJ1-1|TRBD1|-
CASSPINQGADTEAFF
TGTGCCAGCTCACCGATTAACCAGGGGGCTGATACTGAAGCTTTCTTT
>TRBV18|TRBJ2-1|-|once
CASSSGGGQANEQFF
TGTGCCAGCTCATCGGGCGGGGGCCAAGCCAATGAGCAGTTCTTC
>TRBV5-1|TRBJ2-5|TRBD1|once
CASSLYLLGQGIQETQYF
TGCGCCAGCAGCTTATACTTGTTGGGACAGGGTATCCAAGAGACCCAGTACTTC
>TRBV13|TRBJ2-7|TRBD1|once
CASSGSDRAYEQYF
TGTGCCAGCAGCGGTAGTGACAGGGCCTACGAGCAGTACTTC
>TRBV2|TRBJ1-1|TRBD1|-
CASGTHRGLTEAFF
TGTGCCAGCGGCACGCACAGGGGGCTCACTGAAGCTTTCTTT
>TRBV5-1|TRBJ1-2|-|-
CASSLAGAYSVNYGYTF
TGCGCCAGCAGCTTGGCAGGGGCGTATAGCGTTAACTATGGCTACACCTTC
>TRBV7-6|TRBJ2-6|TRBD1|-
CASSGDSKSSGANVLTF
TGTGCCAGCAGCGGGGACAGTAAATCCTCTGGGGCCAACGTCCTGACTTTC
>TRBV11-2|TRBJ1-2|-|once
CASSLVGGANGYTF
TGTGCCAGCAGCTTAGTGGGGGGGGCGAATGGCTACACCTTC
>TRBV20-1|TRBJ1-2|-|-
CSASFQRRGYTF
TGCAGTGCTAGTTTCCAGCGGCGTGGCTACACCTTC
>TRBV7-8|TRBJ2-7|TRBD2|-
CASSYNSGSEQYF
TGTGCCAGCAGCTATAATAGCGGGAGCGAGCAGTACTTC
>TRBV3-1/TRBV3-2|TRBJ2-1|-|-
CASSQDIGQYNEQFF
TGTGCCAGCAGCCAAGATATAGGACAGTACAATGAGCAGTTCTTC
>TRBV19|TRBJ2-2|TRBD1|-
CASSWRTGDTGELFF
TGTGCCAGTAGTTGGAGGACAGGGGACACCGGGGAGCTGTTTTTT
>TRBV11-1|TRBJ1-6|-|many
CASSPQEDSPLHF
TGTGCCAGCAGCCCCCAGGAGGATTCACCCCTCCACTTT
>TRBV6-2/TRBV6-3|TRBJ2-3|TRBD2|-
CASSYMGYVGRSTDTQYF
TGTGCCAGCAGTTACATGGGATACGTCGGGAGGAGCACAGATACGCAGTATTTT
>TRBV2|TRBJ1-1|-|-
CASGADMNTEAFF
TGTGCCAGCGGGGCGGACATGAACACTGAAGCTTTCTTT
>TRBV3-1/TRBV3-2|TRBJ1-3|TRBD1|once
CASSQGDRDFHTIYF
TGTGCCAGCAGCCAAGGGGACAGGGATTTTCACACCATATATTTT
>TRBV27|TRBJ1-1|-|-
CASSLSMKGAEAFF
TGTGCCAGCAGTTTATCGATGAAGGGAGCCGAAGCTTTCTTT
>TRBV4-1|TRBJ2-2|TRBD2|-
CASSQDPSGSLAGELFF
TGCGCCAGCAGCCAAGATCCTAGCGGGAGTTTAGCCGGGGAGCTGTTTTTT
>TRBV2|TRBJ1-4|-|-
CASRQGWEKLFF
TGTGCCAGCAGGCAGGGTTGGGAAAAACTGTTTTTT
>TRBV19|TRBJ2-1|TRBD2|-
CASSIAGGNNEQFF
TGTGCCAGTAGTATAGCGGGGGGGAACAATGAGCAGTTCTTC
>TRBV14|TRBJ1-2|TRBD1|once
CASSQALTAGGTNYGYTF
TGTGCCAGCAGCCAAGCCCTCACGGCAGGGGGCACTAACTATGGCTACACCTTC
>TRBV15|TRBJ1-1|TRBD1|-
CATSRKTGVTEAFF
TGTGCCACCAGCAGAAAGACAGGGGTCACTGAAGCTTTCTTT
>TRBV6-2/TRBV6-3|TRBJ2-3|TRBD2|-
CASSASGRADTQYF
TGTGCCAGCAGCGCGAGCGGGAGGGCAGATACGCAGTATTTT
>TRBV2|TRBJ2-3|-|-
CAGRDGADTQYF
TGTGCCGGCAGGGATGGAGCAGATACGCAGTATTTT
>TRBV5-1|TRBJ1-4|TRBD1|once
CASSLAGTGGEKLFF
TGCGCCAGCAGCTTGGCCGGGACAGGCGGCGAAAAACTGTTTTTT
>TRBV7-2|TRBJ2-7|TRBD1|-
CASSLVDRGSYEQYF
TGTGCCAGCAGCTTAGTAGACAGGGGCAGCTACGAGCAGTACTTC